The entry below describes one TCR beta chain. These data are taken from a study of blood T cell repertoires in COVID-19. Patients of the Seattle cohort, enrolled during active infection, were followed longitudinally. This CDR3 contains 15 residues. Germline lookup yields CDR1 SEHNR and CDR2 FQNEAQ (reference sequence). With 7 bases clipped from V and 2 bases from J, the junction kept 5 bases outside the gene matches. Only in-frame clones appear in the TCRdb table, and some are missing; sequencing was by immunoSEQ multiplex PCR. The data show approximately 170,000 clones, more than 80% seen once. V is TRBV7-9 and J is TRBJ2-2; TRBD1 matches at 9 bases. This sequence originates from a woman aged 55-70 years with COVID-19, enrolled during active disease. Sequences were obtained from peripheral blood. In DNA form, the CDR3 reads TGTGCCAGCACCCCGACAGGGGGAAACACCGGGGAGCTGTTTTTT. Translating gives CASTPTGGNTGELFF.